Below, 27 T cell receptor beta chains from the same sample are listed, as sequenced in a study of cytomegalovirus exposure and HLA in healthy donors. A multiplex PCR was run with 60 Vbeta primers and 13 Jbeta primers. Using immunoSEQ multiplex PCR, the repertoire was profiled, and TCRdb retains in-frame clones only, with some absent. The sample consists of roughly 140,000 clones, roughly 80% of them appearing once. The sample consisted of PBMCs. These receptors came from a human donor in good health.

This clone was counted a single time. V is TRBV13 and J is TRBJ2-5; D possibly corresponds to TRBD2 (5 bases). Trimming pared 5 bases from V and 5 bases from J, leaving 9 bases between. The CDR3 runs 12 residues. The V gene's germline CDR1 is PRHDT and CDR2 FYEKMQ (reference sequence). The CDR3 bases are TGTGCCAGCAGCCTGAGAGGGGAGACCCAGTACTTC. Protein sequence: CASSLRGETQYF.

This clone occurred a few times. The chain is built from TRBV6-5 and TRBJ2-1, with D possibly TRBD2 on 6 matching bases. Trimming took off 2 bases at V and 3 bases at J, with 8 bases between the two ends. CDR1 and CDR2 (germline): MNHEY, SVGAGI. The CDR3 length is 14 residues. The CDR3 DNA reads TGTGCCAGCAGTTACGGCGGGAACTACAATGAGCAGTTCTTC. This gives the protein CASSYGGNYNEQFF.

V and J are TRBV6-5 and TRBJ2-5; 9 bases are a match to TRBD2. CDR3 length: 14 residues. V shed 2 bases, J shed 11 bases, and the junction held 9 bases outside the gene matches. Germline lookup yields CDR1 MNHEY and CDR2 SVGAGI. The DNA of the CDR3 is TGTGCCAGCAGTTACAAGGCGGGGGGGAAAGAGCAGTACTTC. Its translation is CASSYKAGGKEQYF.

This clone was recorded a few times. The rearrangement links TRBV29-1 to TRBJ1-2, with 7 bases lining up with TRBD1. Germline CDR1 is SQVTM and CDR2 is ANQGSEA. The CDR3 has 12 amino acids. Losses at the gene ends were 7 bases for V and 2 bases for J; bases not matched to a gene: 4. CDR3 amino acids: CSASGGNYGYTF. DNA of the CDR3: TGCAGCGCCTCAGGGGGGAACTATGGCTACACCTTC.

This chain joins TRBV6-5 and TRBJ1-1, with TRBD1 matching 7 bases. CDR1 MNHEY and CDR2 SVGAGI come from the germline V gene. The CDR3 consists of 14 residues. Trimming removed 6 bases from V and 1 base from J; junction bases left unmatched: 5. The CDR3, as DNA: TGTGCCAGCAGCCGGGACAGCTCGAACACTGAAGCTTTCTTT. Residues: CASSRDSSNTEAFF.

This clone was seen a handful of times. The chain couples TRBV19 to TRBJ2-2; the D is unclear. The germline CDR1 and CDR2 sequences are LNHDA and SQIVND (reference sequence). Trimming cost V 6 bases and J 8 bases, with 7 bases left between them. This CDR3 has 11 amino acids. The CDR3: CASRYMGELFF. CDR3 sequence (DNA): TGTGCCAGTAGATATATGGGGGAGCTGTTTTTT.

The chain is built from TRBV7-9 and TRBJ2-7; D might be TRBD2 (6 bases). Germline loops: CDR1 SEHNR, CDR2 FQNEAQ (reference sequence). CDR3 length: 16 amino acids. V was pared by 5 bases and J by 0 bases, with 17 bases between. The DNA for the CDR3 is TGTGCCAGCAGCCCAGGACTAAAAGGGAGCTCCTACGAGCAGTACTTC. It is translated as CASSPGLKGSSYEQYF. Complete variable domain (other parts from reference TRBV7-9 and TRBJ2-7): DTGVSQNPRHKITKRGQNVTFRCDPISEHNRLYWYRQTLGQGPEFLTYFQNEAQLEKSRLLSDRFSAERPKGSFSTLEIQRTEQGDSAMYLCASSPGLKGSSYEQYFGPGTRLTVT.

The V and J genes are TRBV6-1 and TRBJ2-7; possible D gene TRBD1, 6 bases. The CDR3 runs 11 residues. CDR1 is MNHNS and CDR2 is SASEGT in the germline V gene. The V end lost 7 bases, the J end lost 2 bases, and 6 bases lay between the germline ends. The DNA for the CDR3 is TGTGCCAGCAACAGGGCCTACGAGCAGTACTTC. This gives the protein CASNRAYEQYF.

The chain recombines TRBV7-8 with TRBJ1-2, with a possible D match to TRBD1 (5 bases). The ends were cut back, 2 bases at V and 3 bases at J, with 19 bases in the middle. Looked up from germline, CDR1 is SGHVS and CDR2 is FQNEAQ. The CDR3 runs to 17 residues. The CDR3 DNA reads as TGTGCCAGCAGCTTAAACTGGGACTACGGGAGCCACTATGGCTACACCTTC. Its translation is CASSLNWDYGSHYGYTF. Filled out from reference TRBV7-8 and TRBJ1-2, the complete variable domain reads GAGVSQSPRYKVAKRGQDVALRCDPISGHVSLFWYQQALGQGPEFLTYFQNEAQLDKSGLPSDRFFAERPEGSVSTLKIQRTQQEDSAVYLCASSLNWDYGSHYGYTFGSGTRLTVV.

The chain carries TRBV6-1 and TRBJ2-5, with 10 nucleotides matching TRBD2. Trimming removed 8 bases from V and 2 bases from J; junction bases left unmatched: 8. From germline, CDR1 is MNHNS and CDR2 SASEGT. This CDR3 is built from 15 residues. The CDR3 protein is CASSKAGGEQETQYF. The CDR3, as DNA: TGTGCCAGCTCGAAAGCGGGGGGGGAACAAGAGACCCAGTACTTC.

V is TRBV6-1 and J is TRBJ2-2; D might be TRBD1 (6 bases). Germline V lookup: CDR1 MNHNS, CDR2 SASEGT. The CDR3 consists of 13 residues. Deletions cut 6 bases from V and 7 bases from J, with 12 bases between. CDR3 in DNA: TGTGCCAGCAGCCCTGAGGGGGTCGGGGAGCTGTTTTTT. The encoded protein is CASSPEGVGELFF.

The V call is TRBV28, the J call TRBJ1-5, with D unresolved. The length of the CDR3 is 16 residues. V lost 6 bases and J 5 bases, leaving 20 bases between the germline ends. Germline CDR1 and CDR2: MDHEN and SYDVKM. CDR3 region: CASSSEGSLPHQPQHF. The DNA for the CDR3 is TGTGCCAGCAGCAGTGAGGGCTCCCTCCCACATCAGCCCCAGCATTTT.

The V call is TRBV5-1, the J call TRBJ1-4; no clear D. The length of the CDR3 is 14 residues. CDR1 is SGHRS and CDR2 is YFSETQ in the germline V gene. Trimming cost V 1 base and J 1 base, with 5 bases left between them. The CDR3 is CASSLTETNEKLFF. For the CDR3, the DNA is TGCGCCAGCAGCTTGACAGAAACTAATGAAAAACTGTTTTTT.

This chain links TRBV5-1 with TRBJ2-3, with TRBD2 as a possible D gene (5 bases). V was trimmed by 1 base and J by 4 bases, leaving 10 bases between them. CDR1 and CDR2 (germline): SGHRS, YFSETQ. The CDR3 runs 14 residues. Here the CDR3 DNA reads TGCGCCAGCAGCTTGCGCCGGGAATCAGATACGCAGTATTTT. Its translation: CASSLRRESDTQYF.

The chain recombines TRBV28 with TRBJ2-3, with 13 bases lining up with TRBD2. The CDR3 loop spans 15 amino acids. The junction had 2 bases not matched to a gene; V was cut back by 5 bases and J by 3 bases. From germline, CDR1 is MDHEN and CDR2 SYDVKM. In nucleotides, the CDR3 is TGTGCCAGCAGTAAGACTAGCGGGAGGACAGATACGCAGTATTTT. It specifies CASSKTSGRTDTQYF.

This clone was recorded a few times. The chain carries TRBV6-5 and TRBJ1-2, with 7 bases that match TRBD1. The CDR3 is 13 amino acids. With V trimmed by 6 bases and J by 5 bases, 6 bases remained unmatched. Germline V CDR1 and CDR2: MNHEY, SVGAGI. CDR3 in DNA: TGTGCCAGCAGAATGATACAGGGGTATGGCTACACCTTC. Its translation is CASRMIQGYGYTF.

This clone was picked up one time. CDR3 protein: CASGKAGGGETQYF. The CDR3 nucleotides are TGTGCCAGCGGGAAAGCGGGAGGGGGAGAGACCCAGTACTTC. The chain carries TRBV6-1 and TRBJ2-5; 10 bases agree with TRBD2. After removal of 8 bases from V and 4 bases from J, the junction contained 7 bases not matched to a gene. CDR1 is MNHNS and CDR2 is SASEGT in the germline V gene. The CDR3 runs to 14 residues.

The chain is built from TRBV30 and TRBJ1-5; D is possibly TRBD1 (5 bases). Trimming cost V 2 bases and J 0 bases, with 11 bases left between them. The CDR3 sequence is 15 residues long. Germline assignment: CDR1 GTSNPN and CDR2 SVGIG (reference sequence). The CDR3 DNA is TGTGCCTGGAGTTTGGGGGGGAGTAGCAATCAGCCCCAGCATTTT. This sequence encodes CAWSLGGSSNQPQHF.

The chain links TRBV6-1 to TRBJ1-6; 8 positions agree with TRBD1. The trim removed 5 bases at V and 9 bases at J, leaving 9 bases unmatched. Germline V lookup: CDR1 MNHNS, CDR2 SASEGT. The CDR3 totals 15 residues. CDR3 nucleotide sequence: TGTGCCAGCAGTCCCCGGACAGGGTTAGGTTCACCCCTCCACTTT. Translated, it gives CASSPRTGLGSPLHF.

The gene calls are TRBV19 and TRBJ2-1; TRBD2 matches at 8 bases. This CDR3 has 14 amino acids. Germline CDR1 reads LNHDA; CDR2 reads SQIVND (reference sequence). V shed 7 bases, J shed 5 bases, and the junction held 7 bases outside the gene matches. Here the CDR3 DNA reads TGTGCCAGTAACGGCGGGGGGACAAACAATGAGCAGTTCTTC. Translated: CASNGGGTNNEQFF.

The gene calls are TRBV6-5 and TRBJ2-2; TRBD2 aligns across 7 bases. The length of the CDR3 is 14 residues. Trimming at V came to 2 bases and at J to 5 bases, leaving 2 bases not matched to a gene. Germline V gene data show CDR1 as MNHEY and CDR2 as SVGAGI. As DNA, the CDR3 is TGTGCCAGCAGTTACGGGGGGGGAACCGGGGAGCTGTTTTTT. The encoded protein is CASSYGGGTGELFF.

This clone was found once. This chain links TRBV5-4 with TRBJ1-2; D is ambiguous. The CDR3 covers 14 residues. Germline V gene sequence: CDR1 SGHNT, CDR2 YYREEE (reference sequence). Trimming took off 0 bases at V and 2 bases at J, with 8 bases between the two ends. CDR3 loop: CASSLGSGNYGYTF. For the CDR3, the DNA is TGTGCCAGCAGCTTGGGGTCGGGGAACTATGGCTACACCTTC. Combining the CDR3 with reference TRBV5-4 and TRBJ1-2 gives the whole variable domain ETGVTQSPTHLIKTRGQQVTLRCSSQSGHNTVSWYQQALGQGPQFIFQYYREEENGRGNFPPRFSGLQFPNYSSELNVNALELDDSALYLCASSLGSGNYGYTFGSGTRLTVV.

This chain uses TRBV4-2 with TRBJ2-3, with 9 positions matching TRBD2. This CDR3 region has 14 residues. Trimming removed 3 bases from V and 5 bases from J; junction bases left unmatched: 3. Germline CDR1 and CDR2: LGHNA and YNFKEQ. The CDR3: CASSQPLAGDTQYF. DNA for the CDR3: TGTGCCAGCAGCCAGCCACTAGCGGGAGATACGCAGTATTTT.

The chain combines TRBV6-6 with TRBJ2-5; D perhaps matches TRBD2 (6 bases). The tail of the sequence fits TRBJ2-7 better, so the J call may be wrong. Germline CDR1 is MNHNY and CDR2 is SVGAGI (reference sequence). The CDR3 spans 13 residues. CDR3 DNA: TGTGCCAGCATTAGCGGTGGTGGGTACGAGCAGTACTTC. Translation gives CASISGGGYEQYF.

CDR3 region: CASSWAYQETQYF. DNA for the CDR3: TGTGCCAGCAGTTGGGCCTACCAAGAGACCCAGTACTTC. V is TRBV27 and J is TRBJ2-5; no firm D call. Germline V gives CDR1 MNHEY, CDR2 SMNVEV (reference sequence). The CDR3 sequence is 13 residues long. V lost 4 bases, J lost 0 bases, and 6 bases lay in between.

V usage is TRBV11-2 and J usage is TRBJ2-7; possible D gene TRBD2, 6 bases. Trimming shortened V by 0 bases and J by 1 base, and 10 bases separated the two germline ends. The CDR3 spans 15 residues. The germline CDR1 and CDR2 sequences are SGHAT and FQNNGV. The CDR3 DNA reads TGTGCCAGCAGCTTAGATTGGGGACTGTCCTACGAGCAGTACTTC. Its protein is CASSLDWGLSYEQYF. Full variable domain (outside the CDR3, taken from reference TRBV11-2 and TRBJ2-7): EAGVAQSPRYKIIEKRQSVAFWCNPISGHATLYWYQQILGQGPKLLIQFQNNGVVDDSQLPKDRFSAERLKGVDSTLKIQPAKLEDSAVYLCASSLDWGLSYEQYFGPGTRLTVT.

This clone was counted a few times. The rearrangement uses TRBV28 and TRBJ1-1; D is uncertain. V shed 3 bases and J shed 3 bases, with 5 bases lying between them. This CDR3 is 12 amino acids long. Germline loops: CDR1 MDHEN, CDR2 SYDVKM. The CDR3: CASSLRDTEAFF. Written as DNA, the CDR3 is TGTGCCAGCAGTTTGCGGGACACTGAAGCTTTCTTT.